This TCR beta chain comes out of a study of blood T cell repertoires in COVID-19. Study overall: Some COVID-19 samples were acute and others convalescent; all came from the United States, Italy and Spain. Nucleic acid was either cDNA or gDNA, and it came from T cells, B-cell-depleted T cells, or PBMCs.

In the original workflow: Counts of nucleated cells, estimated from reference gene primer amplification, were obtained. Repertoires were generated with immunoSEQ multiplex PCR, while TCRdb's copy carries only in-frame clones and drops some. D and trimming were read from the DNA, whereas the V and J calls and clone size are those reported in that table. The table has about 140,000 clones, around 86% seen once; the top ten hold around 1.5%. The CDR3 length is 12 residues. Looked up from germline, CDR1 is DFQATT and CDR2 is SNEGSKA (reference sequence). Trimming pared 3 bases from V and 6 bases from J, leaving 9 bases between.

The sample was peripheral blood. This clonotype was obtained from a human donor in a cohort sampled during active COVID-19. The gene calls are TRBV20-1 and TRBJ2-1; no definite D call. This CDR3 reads CSASSAANEQFF. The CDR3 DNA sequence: TGCAGTGCTAGTTCGGCGGCCAATGAGCAGTTCTTC.